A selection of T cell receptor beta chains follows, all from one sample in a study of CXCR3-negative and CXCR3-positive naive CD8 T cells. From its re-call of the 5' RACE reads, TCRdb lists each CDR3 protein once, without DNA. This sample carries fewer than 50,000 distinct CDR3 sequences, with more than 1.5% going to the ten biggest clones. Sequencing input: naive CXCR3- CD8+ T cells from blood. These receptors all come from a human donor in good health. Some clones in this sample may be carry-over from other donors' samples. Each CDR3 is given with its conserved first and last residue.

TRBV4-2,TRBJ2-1,CASSRAPTQGDEQFF
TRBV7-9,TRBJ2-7,CASSFLSEQYF
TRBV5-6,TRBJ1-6,CASSLRGYGNSPLHF
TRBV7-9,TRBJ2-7,CASSLGGGTQYF
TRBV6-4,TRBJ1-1,CASSGGENTEAFF
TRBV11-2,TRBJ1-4,CASSSAGEKLFF
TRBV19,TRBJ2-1,CASSIDGGGANNEQFF
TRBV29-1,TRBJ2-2,CSVPGQVGGELFF
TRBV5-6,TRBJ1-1,CASSGGTVMNTEAFF
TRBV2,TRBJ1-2,CASSTTSPGMDYSYTF
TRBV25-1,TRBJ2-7,CASGVWGEQYF
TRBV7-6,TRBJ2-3,CASSLVREDTQYF
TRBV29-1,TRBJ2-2,CSVAINPGELFF
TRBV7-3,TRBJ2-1,CASDEGNEQFF
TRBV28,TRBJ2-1,CASSSRDGYNEQFF
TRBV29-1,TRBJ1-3,CSAWVTGGLHTIYF
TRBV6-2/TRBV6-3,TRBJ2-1,CASSYTGASGANEQFF